This T cell receptor beta chain comes out of a study of T-cell reconstitution after alpha-beta-depleted transplantation in children. The CDR3 runs to 13 residues. V was pared by 4 bases and J by 6 bases, with 12 bases between. CDR1 is SEHNR and CDR2 is FQNEAQ in the germline V gene (reference sequence). The library targeted TCRbeta and was prepared with unique molecular identifiers. TCRdb independently ran MiXCR on the PCR reads; one entry per CDR3 protein. This sample has 450,000 to 600,000 distinct CDR3 sequences, with about 18% found just once. The chain uses TRBV7-9 and TRBJ1-2; tentatively, D is TRBD1 (5 bases). This specimen was PBMCs from the stem cell graft donor, taken from the stem cell graft. The source is a human donor who donated a stem cell graft to a child with acute lymphoblastic leukemia. The CDR3 sequence: CASSSQGVDGYTF. The CDR3 DNA is TGTGCCAGCAGCTCCCAGGGTGTGGATGGCTACACCTTC.